The 26 T cell receptor beta chains below all came from one sample that was sequenced in a study of blood T cell repertoires in COVID-19 (dated by TCRdb to the early 2020s). The library came from the immunoSEQ multiplex PCR assay. TCRdb limited this immuneACCESS table to in-frame rearrangements with V and J called. A share of clones is missing; checked studies link under half to unresolved V genes, and the rest is unexplained. The sample profile shows about 110,000 clones; 75% to 90% of them were found once. In total, the top ten clones hold 0.8% to 0.9% of the sample. What was sequenced was peripheral blood. The receptors stem from a woman in her seventies with acute or convalescent COVID-19.

The gene calls are TRBV19 and TRBJ2-3; D might be TRBD1 (6 bases). From germline, CDR1 is LNHDA and CDR2 SQIVND (reference sequence). V was pared by 2 bases and J by 3 bases, with 21 bases between. The CDR3 sequence is 18 residues long. The CDR3 DNA reads TGTGCCAGTAGTATAACGGGGCAGTGGGGGCTCAGTACAGATACGCAGTATTTT. This translates into CASSITGQWGLSTDTQYF.

The sample holds one count of this clone. The chain has TRBV2 and TRBJ2-5, with TRBD2 matching over 12 bases. The CDR3 loop spans 16 amino acids. Germline V gene sequence: CDR1 SNHLY, CDR2 FYNNEI. The J segment lost 1 base and the V segment lost 5 bases, leaving 5 bases of the junction unmatched. CDR3 in DNA: TGTGCCAGCAGTCTCACTAGCGGGGGGCCCCAAGAGACCCAGTACTTC. Protein: CASSLTSGGPQETQYF.

The chain carries TRBV11-2 and TRBJ2-7, with D tentatively TRBD2 (5 bases). V gave up 0 bases and J gave up 4 bases, with 10 bases separating them. Germline V lookup: CDR1 SGHAT, CDR2 FQNNGV. There are 14 residues in the CDR3. The CDR3 here is CASSLERGLYEQYF. DNA for the CDR3: TGTGCCAGCAGCTTAGAGCGCGGGCTATACGAGCAGTACTTC.

CDR3 nucleotide sequence: TGTGCTAGTGGTTCCCGCGGAATAGCGGGAGCAATGGGCACCGGGGAGCTGTTTTTT. Translation: CASGSRGIAGAMGTGELFF. This sequence joins TRBV12-5 and TRBJ2-2, with TRBD2 identical over 9 bases. The V gene end was trimmed by 4 bases and the J gene end by 4 bases; junction bases not matched to a gene: 16. The CDR3 is made up of 19 amino acids. Germline-derived CDR1 and CDR2 are LGHNT and FRNRAP.

The V gene is TRBV7-2, the J gene TRBJ1-2; 7 bases match TRBD1. In germline, CDR1 is SGHTA, CDR2 FQGNSA. V shed 2 bases, J shed 4 bases, and the junction held 4 bases outside the gene matches. This CDR3 has 14 amino acids. Here the CDR3 reads CASSLTGTAYGYTF. In DNA form, the CDR3 reads TGTGCCAGCAGCTTAACGGGGACAGCCTATGGCTACACCTTC.

The chain joins TRBV19 to TRBJ1-1, with D tentatively TRBD1 (5 bases). CDR3 length: 14 amino acids. Per germline, CDR1 LNHDA and CDR2 SQIVND (reference sequence). V shed 3 bases and J shed 0 bases, with 8 bases lying between them. For the CDR3, the DNA is TGTGCCAGTAGTATCGACAGAATGAACACTGAAGCTTTCTTT. Amino acids: CASSIDRMNTEAFF.

The chain uses TRBV5-8 and TRBJ1-5; no clear D gene. CDR1 is SGHTS, CDR2 YDEGEE, per germline. The CDR3 is 16 residues long. The V gene lost 4 bases and the J gene lost 4 bases, with 18 bases spanning the gap. CDR3 DNA sequence: TGTGCCAGCAGCCTCCTCAGAGGAGACCGTAATCAGCCCCAGCATTTT. As protein: CASSLLRGDRNQPQHF.

The chain combines TRBV3-1 (or the pseudogene TRBV3-2) with TRBJ1-5, with 8 bases fitting TRBD1. The CDR3 runs to 16 residues. Germline loops: CDR1 LGHDT, CDR2 YNNKEL (reference sequence). Trimming removed 1 base from V and 0 bases from J; junction bases left unmatched: 2. CDR3 residues: CASSQGGQVSNQPQHF. In nucleotides, the CDR3 is TGTGCCAGCAGCCAAGGGGGACAGGTTAGCAATCAGCCCCAGCATTTT.

This clone showed up just a few times. This sequence joins TRBV18 and TRBJ2-1, with 10 bases identical to TRBD2. Germline V gene sequence: CDR1 KGHSH, CDR2 LQKENI. This CDR3 contains 16 residues. V was pared by 0 bases and J by 6 bases, with 5 bases of the junction left unmatched. The CDR3 coding sequence is TGTGCCAGCTCACCACCGCAGCGGGAGGGGGGCAATGAGCAGTTCTTC. This gives the protein CASSPPQREGGNEQFF.

The CDR3 coding sequence is TGTGCCAGTAACATGGGCGATGGCTACACCTTC. Its translation: CASNMGDGYTF. The V gene is TRBV19, the J gene TRBJ1-2; the D is unclear. Germline V CDR1 and CDR2: LNHDA, SQIVND (reference sequence). V lost 7 bases to trimming and J lost 6 bases, with 9 bases between them. CDR3 length equals 11 residues.

The chain uses TRBV4-1 and TRBJ2-7; 8 bases agree with TRBD2. Germline CDR1 is MGHRA and CDR2 is YSYEKL. V lost 0 bases and J lost 0; bases outside the gene matches: 4. The CDR3 length is 16 residues. Written as DNA, the CDR3 is TGCGCCAGCAGCCAAGATGGGACTAGGAGCTCCTACGAGCAGTACTTC. This codes for CASSQDGTRSSYEQYF.

The V and J genes are TRBV6-5 and TRBJ2-7; TRBD1 matches 10 bases. This CDR3 comprises 15 residues. The J segment lost 3 bases and the V segment lost 5 bases, leaving 7 bases of the junction unmatched. From germline, CDR1 is MNHEY and CDR2 SVGAGI. The DNA of the CDR3 is TGTGCCAGCAGTCCGGGACAGGGGTCAGGCTACGAGCAGTACTTC. Protein sequence: CASSPGQGSGYEQYF.

This rearrangement joins TRBV4-1 to TRBJ1-4, with TRBD1 identical over 9 bases. Germline V CDR1 and CDR2: MGHRA, YSYEKL. The length of the CDR3 is 13 residues. Unmatched junction bases numbered 6, after V lost 6 bases and J lost 10 bases. CDR3 residues: CASRLGQGGKLFF. As DNA, the CDR3 is TGCGCCAGCAGGCTGGGACAGGGCGGAAAACTGTTTTTT.

The V gene is TRBV7-9, the J gene TRBJ1-4, with D maybe TRBD1 (6 bases). Trimming shortened V by 5 bases and J by 5 bases, and 15 bases separated the two germline ends. Germline-derived CDR1 and CDR2 are SEHNR and FQNEAQ (reference sequence). The CDR3 has 15 residues. CDR3 DNA sequence: TGTGCCAGCAGCCCGCCGGGACACCGCAATGAAAAACTGTTTTTT. Its protein product is CASSPPGHRNEKLFF.

The J gene is TRBJ1-1, the V gene TRBV6-4; 9 nucleotides match TRBD1. Losses at the gene ends were 5 bases for V and 3 bases for J; bases not matched to a gene: 7. Germline V gene data show CDR1 as MRHNA and CDR2 as SNTAGT. The CDR3 contains 15 residues. The CDR3 DNA sequence: TGTGCCAGCAGTCGGGACAGGGAACGGGACACTGAAGCTTTCTTT. Encoded protein: CASSRDRERDTEAFF.

This rearrangement joins TRBV18 to TRBJ2-7, with D possibly matching TRBD1 (6 bases). Trimming took off 6 bases at V and 3 bases at J, with 15 bases between the two ends. This CDR3 contains 14 residues. Per the germline V gene, CDR1 is KGHSH and CDR2 is LQKENI. For the CDR3, the DNA is TGTGCCAGCTCGTCCTCCGGGACAAACTACGAGCAGTACTTC. Translated: CASSSSGTNYEQYF.

This clone was seen just once. This rearrangement joins TRBV19 to TRBJ1-1; D unresolved. The CDR3 covers 12 residues. With 1 base removed from V and 3 bases from J, the gap between germline ends came to 3 bases. Germline lookup yields CDR1 LNHDA and CDR2 SQIVND (reference sequence). The CDR3, as DNA: TGTGCCAGTAGTATAGTAGACACTGAAGCTTTCTTT. It codes for CASSIVDTEAFF. The full variable domain, with the rest looked up from reference TRBV19 and TRBJ1-1, is DGGITQSPKYLFRKEGQNVTLSCEQNLNHDAMYWYRQDPGQGLRLIYYSQIVNDFQKGDIAEGYSVSREKKESFPLTVTSAQKNPTAFYLCASSIVDTEAFFGQGTRLTVV.

The chain uses TRBV5-1 and TRBJ2-7; D is perhaps TRBD2 (6 bases). The ends were cut back, 0 bases at V and 0 bases at J, with 16 bases in the middle. The CDR3 covers 17 residues. The germline gives CDR1 SGHRS, CDR2 YFSETQ. The CDR3 DNA is TGCGCCAGCAGCTTGGATGGTTGGGGGGACGGCTCCTACGAGCAGTACTTC. This sequence encodes CASSLDGWGDGSYEQYF.

J is TRBJ1-2 and V is TRBV23-1, with TRBD1 matching over 12 bases. TRBV23-1 is designated an ORF whose function remains uncertain. Losses at the gene ends were 9 bases for V and 6 bases for J; bases not matched to a gene: 8. The CDR3 sequence is 14 residues long. CDR3 in amino acids: CARGQGAPVHGYTF. DNA of the CDR3: TGCGCCAGGGGACAGGGGGCGCCGGTGCATGGCTACACCTTC.

The chain has TRBV24-1 and TRBJ2-7; 10 bases are shared with TRBD2. V lost 4 bases and J lost 2; bases outside the gene matches: 7. The CDR3 covers 16 residues. Germline CDR1 and CDR2: KGHDR and SFDVKD. CDR3 DNA: TGTGCCACCAGTGACCCGCGGACTAGCGGTCCCTACGAGCAGTACTTC. Residues: CATSDPRTSGPYEQYF.

The chain is built from TRBV19 and TRBJ2-1; 14 positions agree with TRBD2. The CDR3 contains 18 residues. CDR1 and CDR2 (germline): LNHDA, SQIVND (reference sequence). The junction had 6 bases not matched to a gene; V was cut back by 4 bases and J by 1 base. CDR3: CASSRGTSGGGSYNEQFF. The CDR3 bases are TGTGCCAGTAGTAGAGGGACTAGCGGGGGAGGGTCCTACAATGAGCAGTTCTTC.

The chain is built from TRBV6-6 and TRBJ1-2; TRBD1 matches 12 bases. This CDR3 has 15 amino acids. J gave up 4 bases and V 5 bases, and 5 bases lay outside the gene matches. In germline, CDR1 is MNHNY, CDR2 SVGAGI (reference sequence). Here the CDR3 reads CASSQGTGGFYGYTF. The CDR3 DNA follows: TGTGCCAGCAGTCAAGGGACAGGGGGCTTCTATGGCTACACCTTC.

The chain uses TRBV10-3 and TRBJ2-7; D is perhaps TRBD1 (6 bases). CDR1 and CDR2 (germline): ENHRY, SYGVKD. The CDR3 loop spans 13 amino acids. The ends were cut back, 3 bases at V and 7 bases at J, with 13 bases in the middle. CDR3: CAISDQVGAEQYF. The DNA for the CDR3 is TGTGCCATCAGTGATCAAGTGGGGGCGGAGCAGTACTTC.

This rearrangement joins TRBV7-8 to TRBJ2-7; 9 bases are shared with TRBD1. Unmatched junction bases numbered 8, after V lost 5 bases and J lost 6 bases. The CDR3 has 14 amino acids. Germline V gene sequence: CDR1 SGHVS, CDR2 FQNEAQ. The CDR3 DNA reads TGTGCCAGCAGCCGGGACAGGGTCCAAGGCGAGCAGTACTTC. This encodes CASSRDRVQGEQYF. Supplemented by reference TRBV7-8 and TRBJ2-7, the full variable domain reads GAGVSQSPRYKVAKRGQDVALRCDPISGHVSLFWYQQALGQGPEFLTYFQNEAQLDKSGLPSDRFFAERPEGSVSTLKIQRTQQEDSAVYLCASSRDRVQGEQYFGPGTRLTVT.

This clone was detected only a few times. The chain uses TRBV28 and TRBJ1-5; 7 nucleotides align to TRBD1. Trimming at V came to 7 bases and at J to 4 bases, leaving 13 bases not matched to a gene. CDR3 length equals 16 residues. Looked up from germline, CDR1 is MDHEN and CDR2 is SYDVKM. The CDR3 reads CASNPRQGRGNQPQHF. CDR3 sequence (DNA): TGTGCCAGCAACCCTCGACAGGGCCGAGGGAATCAGCCCCAGCATTTT.

The chain's CDR3 is CASSSTGGRGNTIYF. As DNA, the CDR3 is TGTGCCAGCAGTTCCACAGGGGGACGTGGAAACACCATATATTTT. This sequence joins TRBV27 and TRBJ1-3; TRBD1 aligns across 8 bases. Unmatched junction bases numbered 5, after V lost 4 bases and J lost 3 bases. CDR1 MNHEY and CDR2 SMNVEV come from the germline V gene (reference sequence). The length of the CDR3 is 15 residues.